A single sample gave rise to the 12 T cell receptor beta chains below, sequenced in a study of T cells in Graves' hyperthyroidism and ophthalmopathy. TCR beta CDR3 region amplification was performed from RNA transcripts. In the first-round RT-PCR of the TCR CDR3, the HTBI primer set was used. TCRdb used MiXCR to reprocess the multiplex PCR reads, holding one entry per CDR3 protein. The sample carries some 510,000 distinct CDR3 sequences, about a fifth recorded once. The sequencing sample was made of blood. These receptors were collected from a man younger than 35 with Graves' hyperthyroidism.

This rearrangement joins TRBV20-1 to TRBJ2-7, with 9 nucleotides matching TRBD2. The CDR3 covers 14 residues. Germline assignment: CDR1 DFQATT and CDR2 SNEGSKA (reference sequence). The V segment lost 6 bases and the J segment 4 bases; nucleotides outside the gene matches: 10. CDR3 DNA sequence: TGCAGTGCCCAGAGCGGGGGGTTCTCTTACGAGCAGTACTTC. It translates to CSAQSGGFSYEQYF.

This chain links TRBV27 with TRBJ2-7; D ambiguous. The CDR3 spans 12 residues. The germline V gene encodes CDR1 MNHEY and CDR2 SMNVEV (reference sequence). V was cut by 2 bases and J by 5 bases, with 7 bases left in between. CDR3 bases: TGTGCCAGCAGTTTAGCAGGTCACGAGCAGTACTTC. Translation gives CASSLAGHEQYF.

In its sample, this clonotype was seen many times. This chain joins TRBV27 and TRBJ2-7; D assignment may be TRBD1 or TRBD2 (6 bases each). The V gene lost 6 bases and the J gene lost 2 bases, with 14 bases spanning the gap. The CDR3 is 14 residues long. Germline V CDR1 and CDR2: MNHEY, SMNVEV (reference sequence). CDR3 region: CASRLGGPTYEQYF. The CDR3 coding sequence is TGTGCCAGCAGGCTTGGGGGGCCAACCTACGAGCAGTACTTC.

Many counts were recorded for this clonotype. The chain joins TRBV9 to TRBJ2-5, with no clear D. The length of the CDR3 is 13 residues. Germline-derived CDR1 and CDR2 are SGDLS and YYNGEE. V was clipped by 0 bases and J by 2 bases, with 5 bases between them. CDR3 nucleotide sequence: TGTGCCAGCAGCGTAGCACAGCAAGAGACCCAGTACTTC. Its translation: CASSVAQQETQYF.

This clonotype occurred many times. V gene TRBV6-1 combines with J gene TRBJ2-2; TRBD1 agrees at 7 bases. Germline CDR1 and CDR2: MNHNS and SASEGT. CDR3 length: 14 residues. J lost 7 bases, V lost 4 bases, and 6 bases had no gene match. CDR3 in amino acids: CASSALTGHGELFF. DNA of the CDR3: TGTGCCAGCAGTGCCCTGACAGGGCACGGGGAGCTGTTTTTT.

V usage is TRBV28 and J usage is TRBJ1-1, with D possibly being TRBD1 (6 bases). Trimming stripped 7 bases from V and 10 bases from J, with 10 bases between. The CDR3 sequence is 10 residues long. Germline CDR1 and CDR2: MDHEN and SYDVKM. In nucleotides, the CDR3 is TGTGCCAGCACTGGGGGCGGAGCTTTCTTT. It is translated as CASTGGGAFF.

The chain couples TRBV20-1 to TRBJ2-7; no clear D gene. The CDR3 totals 13 residues. The germline V gene has CDR1 DFQATT and CDR2 SNEGSKA (reference sequence). V lost 5 bases, J lost 2 bases, and 13 bases lay in between. CDR3 bases: TGCAGTGCTCATTGGCGGAGCCCCTACGAGCAGTACTTC. Translating it yields CSAHWRSPYEQYF.

This clonotype was seen at least ten times. The V and J genes are TRBV29-1 and TRBJ2-7, with 7 positions matching TRBD2. The CDR3 length is 14 residues. V was clipped by 7 bases and J by 0 bases; unmatched bases: 9. The germline V gene has CDR1 SQVTM and CDR2 ANQGSEA. The CDR3 protein is CSARYRDYSYEQYF. CDR3 coding DNA: TGCAGCGCGAGATACCGGGACTACTCCTACGAGCAGTACTTC.

The chain uses TRBV30 and TRBJ2-4, with a weak D call TRBD1 (5 bases). The CDR3 loop spans 16 amino acids. Deletions cut 1 base from V and 3 bases from J, with 16 bases between. Germline V gene lookup returns CDR1 GTSNPN and CDR2 SVGIG (reference sequence). CDR3 coding DNA: TGTGCCTGGAGTGGGGGCCCGGGTGATGGCAAAAACATTCAGTACTTC. Translated, it gives CAWSGGPGDGKNIQYF.

This clonotype was found many times. This chain links TRBV7-9 with TRBJ1-1, with D unresolved. The V and J ends lost 1 base and 6 bases respectively, with 12 bases between them. The CDR3 extends over 14 amino acids. Germline-derived CDR1 and CDR2 are SEHNR and FQNEAQ (reference sequence). The CDR3: CASSLGIGLPEAFF. The CDR3 DNA reads as TGTGCCAGCAGCTTAGGAATTGGGTTACCTGAAGCTTTCTTT.

This clonotype occurred many times. The chain carries TRBV12-3 or TRBV12-4 and TRBJ1-2; D not certain. This CDR3 contains 12 residues. Trimming stripped 5 bases from V and 2 bases from J, with 6 bases between. The CDR3 bases are TGTGCCAGCAGTCCCTCAAACTATGGCTACACCTTC. Translated: CASSPSNYGYTF.

The sample holds many counts of this clonotype. The chain carries TRBV6-5 and TRBJ1-1; D ambiguous. The ends were cut back, 1 base at V and 6 bases at J, with 9 bases in the middle. The CDR3 has 13 residues. The germline V gene encodes CDR1 MNHEY and CDR2 SVGAGI. In nucleotides, the CDR3 is TGTGCCAGCAGTTACTACGGAGGCGCTGAAGCTTTCTTT. Protein: CASSYYGGAEAFF.